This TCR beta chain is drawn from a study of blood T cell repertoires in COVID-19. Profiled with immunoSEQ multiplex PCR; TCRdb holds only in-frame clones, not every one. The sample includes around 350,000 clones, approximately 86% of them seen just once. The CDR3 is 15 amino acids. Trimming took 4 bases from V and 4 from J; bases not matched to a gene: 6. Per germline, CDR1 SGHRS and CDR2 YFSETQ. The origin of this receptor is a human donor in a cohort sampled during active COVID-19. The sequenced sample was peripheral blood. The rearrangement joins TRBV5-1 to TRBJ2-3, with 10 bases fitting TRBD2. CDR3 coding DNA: TGCGCCAGCAGCCAAGCGGGGGGGATTTCAGATACGCAGTATTTT. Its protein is CASSQAGGISDTQYF.